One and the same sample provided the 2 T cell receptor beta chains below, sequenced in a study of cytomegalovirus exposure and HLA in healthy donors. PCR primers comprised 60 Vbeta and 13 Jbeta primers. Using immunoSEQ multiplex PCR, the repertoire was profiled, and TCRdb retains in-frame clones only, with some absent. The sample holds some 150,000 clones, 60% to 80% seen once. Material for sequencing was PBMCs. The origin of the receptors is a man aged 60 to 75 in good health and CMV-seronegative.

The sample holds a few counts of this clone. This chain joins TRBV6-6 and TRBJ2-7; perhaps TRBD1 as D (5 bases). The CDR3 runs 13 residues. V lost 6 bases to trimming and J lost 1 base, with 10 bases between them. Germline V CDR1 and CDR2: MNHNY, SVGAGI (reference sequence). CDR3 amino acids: CASRNQGSYEQYF. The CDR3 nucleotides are TGTGCCAGCAGAAATCAGGGTTCCTACGAGCAGTACTTC.

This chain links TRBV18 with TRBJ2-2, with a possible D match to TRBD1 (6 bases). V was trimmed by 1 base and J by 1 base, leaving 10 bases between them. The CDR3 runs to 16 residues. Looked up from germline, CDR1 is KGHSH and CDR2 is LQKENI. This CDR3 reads CASSPLPGENTGELFF. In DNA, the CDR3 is TGTGCCAGCTCACCACTTCCAGGGGAGAACACCGGGGAGCTGTTTTTT.